Shown below are 32 T cell receptor beta chains from a single sample sequenced in a study of OX40 agonist ivuxolimab in advanced cancers. Profiled with immunoSEQ multiplex PCR; TCRdb holds only in-frame clones, not every one. The profile shows about 70,000 clones, around 94% of them singletons. The material sequenced was CD4+ or CD8+ T cells sorted from blood, taken in a trial of the OX40 agonist ivuxolimab. The receptors originated from an adult with an advanced solid tumor such as melanoma, head and neck, liver or kidney cancer.

This chain connects TRBV28 to TRBJ1-1; 8 bases agree with TRBD1. Germline-derived CDR1 and CDR2 are MDHEN and SYDVKM. V lost 6 bases, J lost 3 bases, and 9 bases stayed unmatched. The CDR3 length is 15 residues. In DNA form, the CDR3 reads TGTGCCAGCAGGTCAGGGGGCGGAGTGGACACTGAAGCTTTCTTT. Amino acids: CASRSGGGVDTEAFF.

The V and J genes are TRBV4-1 and TRBJ2-1; D is uncertain. V shed 3 bases and J shed 6 bases, with 12 bases lying between them. The CDR3 has 14 residues. Germline V CDR1 and CDR2: MGHRA, YSYEKL. This CDR3 is CASSQPDFPNEQFF. CDR3 bases: TGCGCCAGCAGCCAGCCCGATTTCCCCAATGAGCAGTTCTTC.

This clone was seen a few times. The V call is TRBV7-3, the J call TRBJ1-1; unclear D gene. Germline V gene sequence: CDR1 SGHTA, CDR2 FQGTGA. This CDR3 region has 13 residues. Trimming left V 1 base short and J 5 bases short, with 8 bases between. In DNA, the CDR3 is TGTGCCAGCAGCTTAAATGTGGGGACTGAAGCTTTCTTT. This codes for CASSLNVGTEAFF.

The chain combines TRBV6-1 with TRBJ1-2; D unresolved. Germline CDR1 reads MNHNS; CDR2 reads SASEGT. The V end was cut by 0 bases, the J end by 5 bases, with 7 bases between. The CDR3 is 13 amino acids. As DNA, the CDR3 is TGTGCCAGCAGTGAAGCAGGAGAATATGGCTACACCTTC. Protein sequence: CASSEAGEYGYTF.

This clone was seen just once. The chain joins TRBV7-2 to TRBJ2-1; D ambiguous. In germline, CDR1 is SGHTA, CDR2 FQGNSA. The CDR3 is 17 amino acids. The V and J ends lost 1 base and 2 bases respectively, with 15 bases between them. CDR3 residues: CASSLEARRLTYNEQFF. CDR3 bases: TGTGCCAGCAGCTTAGAAGCCAGACGGTTAACCTACAATGAGCAGTTCTTC.

V and J are TRBV18 and TRBJ1-1; 7 bases map to TRBD1. Trimming removed 5 bases from V and 3 bases from J; junction bases left unmatched: 6. This CDR3 is built from 14 residues. CDR1 and CDR2 (germline): KGHSH, LQKENI. The CDR3 nucleotides are TGTGCCAGCTCATCGACAGGGCAGGACACTGAAGCTTTCTTT. Its protein is CASSSTGQDTEAFF.

This clone was seen once. The chain joins TRBV11-3 to TRBJ2-1, with a possible D match to TRBD2 (6 bases). This CDR3 is 20 amino acids long. Germline V gene data show CDR1 as SGHNT and CDR2 as YENEEA. V lost 6 bases and J lost 4, with 31 bases in between. The CDR3 loop is CASSQPPGQSLNGRYNEQFF. The CDR3 DNA follows: TGTGCCAGCAGTCAACCTCCGGGGCAGAGCCTCAATGGGAGGTACAATGAGCAGTTCTTC.

Concerning this clone itself: One end of the junction is discordant with germline, which a read error may explain. V gene TRBV2 combines with J gene TRBJ1-3, with TRBD1 identical over 9 bases. Germline values: CDR1 SNHLY, CDR2 FYNNEI. The CDR3 consists of 14 residues. CDR3 protein: CASSKARDRDTIYF. Written as DNA, the CDR3 is TGTGCCAGCAGTAAAGCCCGGGACAGGGATACCATATATTTT.

The genes are TRBV29-1 and TRBJ2-5, with D possibly being TRBD2 (5 bases). Germline V CDR1 and CDR2: SQVTM, ANQGSEA. This CDR3 is 14 amino acids long. V lost 1 base and J 5 bases, leaving 14 bases between the germline ends. The CDR3 coding sequence is TGCAGCGTTGAAGTGGGGTCCGGGGTGGAGACCCAGTACTTC. Translation gives CSVEVGSGVETQYF.

The V gene is TRBV18, the J gene TRBJ2-5, with 9 bases identical to TRBD2. The end of the DNA aligns better with TRBJ2-7, so the J call may be wrong. The CDR3 totals 15 residues. CDR1 KGHSH and CDR2 LQKENI come from the germline V gene. This CDR3 is CASSPTSGSPYEQYF. The CDR3 bases are TGTGCCAGCTCGCCCACTAGCGGGTCCCCCTACGAGCAGTACTTC.

The count of this clone is one. The gene calls are TRBV5-5 and TRBJ2-2; the D gene is possibly TRBD1 (5 bases). The V gene lost 2 bases and the J gene lost 3 bases, with 8 bases spanning the gap. The germline V gene encodes CDR1 SGHKS and CDR2 YYEKEE (reference sequence). CDR3 length: 14 amino acids. In nucleotides, the CDR3 is TGTGCCAGCAGCTTCAGCAGGGACACCGGGGAGCTGTTTTTT. Amino acid sequence: CASSFSRDTGELFF. Looking up the rest from reference TRBV5-5 and TRBJ2-2 gives the full variable domain: DAGVTQSPTHLIKTRGQQVTLRCSPISGHKSVSWYQQVLGQGPQFIFQYYEKEERGRGNFPDRFSARQFPNYSSELNVNALLLGDSALYLCASSFSRDTGELFFGEGSRLTVL.

The gene calls are TRBV12-5 and TRBJ2-2, with 9 bases lining up with TRBD1. J was trimmed by 6 bases and V by 5 bases; bases with no gene match: 4. Germline lookup yields CDR1 LGHNT and CDR2 FRNRAP. The CDR3 runs to 14 residues. CDR3 region: CASGRGQGAGELFF. The CDR3 region has the DNA TGTGCTAGTGGTCGGGGACAGGGAGCCGGGGAGCTGTTTTTT.

This clone occurred once. The J gene is TRBJ1-4, the V gene TRBV28; 7 bases agree with TRBD1. Trimming cost V 5 bases and J 3 bases; bases outside gene matches: 6. There are 15 residues in the CDR3. The germline gives CDR1 MDHEN, CDR2 SYDVKM. CDR3 sequence reads: CASSPAGGSNEKLFF. The CDR3 nucleotides are TGTGCCAGCAGTCCCGCAGGGGGATCTAATGAAAAACTGTTTTTT.

This sequence joins TRBV21-1 and TRBJ2-2; no check of the table's D call, TRBD2, against the DNA was made. TRBV21-1 is shown as a pseudogene. The CDR3 totals 18 residues. The CDR3 sequence: CASSKGCLGGRSTGELFF. In DNA form, the CDR3 reads TGTGCCAGCAGCAAAGGGTGCCTGGGCGGGAGAAGCACCGGGGAGCTGTTTTTT.

V is TRBV6-4 and J is TRBJ1-1, with D possibly matching TRBD1 (5 bases). Germline CDR1 is MRHNA and CDR2 is SNTAGT. V was shortened by 7 bases and J by 3 bases, with 15 bases between the two germline ends. CDR3 length: 14 amino acids. In nucleotides, the CDR3 is TGTGCCAGCAAGATGACAGAGACTTACACTGAAGCTTTCTTT. Translation: CASKMTETYTEAFF.

V is TRBV27 and J is TRBJ1-1; D is ambiguous. Trimming removed 5 bases from V and 6 bases from J, with 13 bases in between. Germline CDR1 and CDR2: MNHEY and SMNVEV (reference sequence). This CDR3 has 13 amino acids. The DNA of the CDR3 is TGTGCCAGCAGTCTGATTCTTGACGCTGAAGCTTTCTTT. This encodes CASSLILDAEAFF.

V gene TRBV5-1 combines with J gene TRBJ1-4; D is possibly TRBD1 (5 bases). The germline CDR1 and CDR2 sequences are SGHRS and YFSETQ. This CDR3 spans 16 amino acids. The germline V and J ends were trimmed by 0 bases and 3 bases, with 12 bases remaining between them. The CDR3 protein is CASSLGSSGSNEKLFF. Here the CDR3 DNA reads TGCGCCAGCAGCTTGGGTAGTTCAGGGTCTAATGAAAAACTGTTTTTT.

The V gene is TRBV11-1, the J gene TRBJ2-3; TRBD2 matches at 7 bases. The germline CDR1 and CDR2 sequences are SGHAT and FQDESV (reference sequence). This CDR3 is built from 14 residues. The junction had 3 bases not matched to a gene; V was cut back by 5 bases and J by 1 base. CDR3 protein: CASSPAGGTDTQYF. CDR3 nucleotides: TGTGCCAGCAGCCCCGCGGGGGGCACAGATACGCAGTATTTT.

This clone occurred once. This sequence joins TRBV7-6 and TRBJ2-7, with 8 bases lining up with TRBD1. The CDR3 spans 14 residues. The junction had 4 bases not matched to a gene; V was cut back by 5 bases and J by 1 base. From germline, CDR1 is SGHVS and CDR2 FNYEAQ. The CDR3 region is CASSPRGHSYEQYF. In DNA, the CDR3 is TGTGCCAGCAGCCCCAGGGGGCATTCCTACGAGCAGTACTTC.

The rearrangement joins TRBV20-1 to TRBJ2-1, with D uncertain. The V gene's germline CDR1 is DFQATT and CDR2 SNEGSKA (reference sequence). Trimming left V 5 bases short and J 7 bases short, with 9 bases between. This CDR3 is built from 11 residues. The CDR3 here is CSAEMGNEQFF. CDR3 in DNA: TGCAGTGCTGAAATGGGTAATGAGCAGTTCTTC.

This chain joins TRBV5-6 and TRBJ2-7, with D hard to call. The length of the CDR3 is 14 residues. Trimming took off 0 bases at V and 2 bases at J, with 9 bases between the two ends. In germline, CDR1 is SGHDT, CDR2 YYEEEE. The CDR3 loop is CASSLVRAPYEQYF. DNA of the CDR3: TGTGCCAGCAGCTTGGTACGGGCCCCCTACGAGCAGTACTTC.

CDR3 coding DNA: TGTGCCAGCAGCTTACGGACAGGAAAGAATGAAAAACTGTTTTTT. Amino acid sequence: CASSLRTGKNEKLFF. J is TRBJ1-4 and V is TRBV5-8; 7 positions agree with TRBD1. CDR1 and CDR2 (germline): SGHTS, YDEGEE. V dropped 2 bases and J dropped 5; count of bases not matched to a gene: 6. The CDR3 sequence is 15 residues long.

Remarks on this clone: The same CDR3 can be traced to other DNA sequences in this sample. The chain has TRBV28 and TRBJ2-5; D is uncertain. The CDR3 is 11 amino acids. V was trimmed by 3 bases and J by 3 bases, leaving 2 bases between them. CDR1 and CDR2 (germline): MDHEN, SYDVKM. This chain's CDR3 is CASSLEETQYF. The CDR3 DNA reads TGTGCCAGCAGTTTGGAAGAGACCCAGTACTTC.

This chain uses TRBV18 with TRBJ2-1, with 7 positions matching TRBD1. V dropped 3 bases and J dropped 6; count of bases not matched to a gene: 8. This CDR3 contains 15 residues. CDR1 is KGHSH, CDR2 LQKENI, per germline. The CDR3 reads CASSPFSGQTNEQFF. The CDR3 region has the DNA TGTGCCAGCTCACCCTTCTCGGGACAGACCAATGAGCAGTTCTTC.

V is TRBV6-1 and J is TRBJ2-5, with D unresolved. Trimming took 7 bases from V and 5 from J, leaving 11 bases between them. CDR3 size: 12 residues. CDR1 is MNHNS, CDR2 SASEGT, per germline. The CDR3 is CASTVVAETQYF. DNA for the CDR3: TGTGCCAGCACAGTAGTGGCCGAGACCCAGTACTTC.

The chain carries TRBV11-2 and TRBJ2-1, with 7 bases matching TRBD2. V dropped 8 bases and J dropped 0; count of bases not matched to a gene: 7. The CDR3 length is 15 residues. In germline, CDR1 is SGHAT, CDR2 FQNNGV. The CDR3 is CASRTSVNSYNEQFF. The DNA for the CDR3 is TGTGCCAGCCGAACTAGCGTAAACTCCTACAATGAGCAGTTCTTC.

The chain joins TRBV7-8 to TRBJ2-1; a possible D gene is TRBD1 (5 bases). CDR1 SGHVS and CDR2 FQNEAQ come from the germline V gene. The CDR3 is made up of 12 amino acids. The V end was cut by 5 bases, the J end by 7 bases, with 9 bases between. CDR3 sequence: CASSTGRNEQFF. In DNA, the CDR3 is TGTGCCAGCAGCACAGGTCGAAATGAGCAGTTCTTC.

CDR3 coding DNA: TGTGCCAGCAGAGCCTTCGGGGAAAAACTGTTTTTT. Translation: CASRAFGEKLFF. The chain combines TRBV28 with TRBJ1-4; D is uncertain. Trimming took 6 bases from V and 8 from J, leaving 10 bases between them. Per the germline V gene, CDR1 is MDHEN and CDR2 is SYDVKM. CDR3 size: 12 residues.

The CDR3 here is CASSTLHSYEQYF. The CDR3 DNA is TGTGCCAGCTCAACCCTGCACTCCTACGAGCAGTACTTC. The V gene is TRBV18, the J gene TRBJ2-7, with unresolved D. The CDR3 is 13 residues long. Trimming cost V 5 bases and J 0 bases, with 8 bases left between them. Germline CDR1 and CDR2: KGHSH and LQKENI.

V gene TRBV29-1 combines with J gene TRBJ2-5; D ambiguous. The J call may not be correct, given that the DNA end is closer to TRBJ2-7. Germline V lookup: CDR1 SQVTM, CDR2 ANQGSEA. The CDR3 sequence is 13 residues long. For the CDR3, the DNA is TGCAGCGTTGTCGGCGGACCCCTGGACGAGCAGTACTTC. It specifies CSVVGGPLDEQYF.

V gene TRBV7-9 combines with J gene TRBJ2-7, with 9 bases aligning to TRBD2. V dropped 1 base and J dropped 5; count of bases not matched to a gene: 9. CDR3 length equals 16 residues. From germline, CDR1 is SEHNR and CDR2 FQNEAQ (reference sequence). The CDR3, as DNA: TGTGCCAGCAGCTTAGGACGGTCTAGCGGGACCGACGAGCAGTACTTC. This gives the protein CASSLGRSSGTDEQYF.

This CDR3 reads CASSVRQGNEQYF. CDR3 nucleotide sequence: TGTGCCAGCAGTGTGCGACAGGGGAACGAGCAGTACTTC. The chain carries TRBV2 and TRBJ2-7, with 8 bases aligning to TRBD1. This CDR3 is 13 amino acids long. After removal of 4 bases from V and 5 bases from J, the junction contained 4 bases not matched to a gene. The V gene's germline CDR1 is SNHLY and CDR2 FYNNEI. The full variable domain, with the rest looked up from reference TRBV2 and TRBJ2-7, is EPEVTQTPSHQVTQMGQEVILRCVPISNHLYFYWYRQILGQKVEFLVSFYNNEISEKSEIFDDQFSVERPDGSNFTLKIRSTKLEDSAMYFCASSVRQGNEQYFGPGTRLTVT.